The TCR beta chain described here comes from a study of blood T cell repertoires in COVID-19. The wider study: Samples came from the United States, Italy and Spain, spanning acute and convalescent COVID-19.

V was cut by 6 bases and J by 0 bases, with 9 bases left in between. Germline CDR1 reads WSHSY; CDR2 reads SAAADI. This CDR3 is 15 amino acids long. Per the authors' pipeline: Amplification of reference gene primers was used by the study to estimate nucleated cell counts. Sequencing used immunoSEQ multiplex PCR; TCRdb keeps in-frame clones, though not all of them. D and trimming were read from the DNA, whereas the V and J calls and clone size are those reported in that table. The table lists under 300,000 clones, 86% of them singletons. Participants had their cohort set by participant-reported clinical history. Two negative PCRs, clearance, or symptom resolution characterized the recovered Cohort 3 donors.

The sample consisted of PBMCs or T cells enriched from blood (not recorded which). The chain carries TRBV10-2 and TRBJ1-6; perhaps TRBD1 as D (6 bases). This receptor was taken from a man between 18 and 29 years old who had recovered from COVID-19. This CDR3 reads CASRQGSSYNSPLHF. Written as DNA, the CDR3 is TGCGCCAGCAGACAGGGAAGCTCCTATAATTCACCCCTCCACTTT.